This T cell receptor (beta chain) was sequenced during a study of long-term antiretroviral therapy in people with HIV. Study-wide findings and caveats: With ART, diversity went up but was still lower than in transplant donor controls. Blood collection from about 2003 to 2018 possibly occurred under older ART regimens.

Points on this clone: Antigen specificity is unknown.

Each contributor possessed a minimum of one pre-ART and a minimum of two post-ART PBMC samples. Germline V gene lookup returns CDR1 MDHEN and CDR2 SYDVKM. The CDR3 is made up of 13 amino acids. Between the trimmed V and J ends, which lost 7 bases and 5 bases, there was a span of 15 bases. Investigators performed immunoSEQ version v3.0 at survey level. The protocol was immunoSEQ multiplex PCR, while the TCRdb copy is restricted to in-frame clones and leaves out a portion. The sample has about 34,000 clones, roughly 80% seen once. The TCR comes from a man younger than 30 with HIV. The source material was unsorted PBMCs, sampled 0.4 years before starting antiretroviral therapy. The chain combines TRBV28 with TRBJ2-7; perhaps TRBD1 as D (6 bases). The CDR3 protein is CASINRESNEQYF. The CDR3 DNA reads TGTGCCAGCATTAACAGGGAGAGCAACGAGCAGTACTTC.